Given below is one T cell receptor beta chain in context. Authors' analysis steps: Nucleated cell number was recorded as an estimate derived from reference gene primer amplification. Clones were sequenced by immunoSEQ multiplex PCR, and TCRdb holds only the in-frame ones, with some missing. That table furnishes V, J and clone size, whereas the DNA furnished D and trimming. Of fewer than 150,000 clones detected, roughly 81% appear once; the ten largest clones hold roughly 12%. This entry is derived from a study of blood T cell repertoires in COVID-19. At the level of the study: The United States, Italy and Spain were the sources of the acute and convalescent COVID-19 samples. T cells, B-cell-depleted T cells, or PBMCs provided the cDNA or gDNA that served as material.

V was trimmed by 0 bases and J by 5 bases, leaving 8 bases between them. CDR1 SGHRS and CDR2 YFSETQ come from the germline V gene. This CDR3 spans 13 amino acids. V and J are TRBV5-1 and TRBJ2-5; tentative D call: TRBD1 (5 bases). The TCR originated in a human donor in a cohort sampled during active COVID-19. Material for sequencing was peripheral blood. CDR3 region: CASSLEGVETQYF. CDR3 bases: TGCGCCAGCAGCTTGGAAGGGGTCGAGACCCAGTACTTC.